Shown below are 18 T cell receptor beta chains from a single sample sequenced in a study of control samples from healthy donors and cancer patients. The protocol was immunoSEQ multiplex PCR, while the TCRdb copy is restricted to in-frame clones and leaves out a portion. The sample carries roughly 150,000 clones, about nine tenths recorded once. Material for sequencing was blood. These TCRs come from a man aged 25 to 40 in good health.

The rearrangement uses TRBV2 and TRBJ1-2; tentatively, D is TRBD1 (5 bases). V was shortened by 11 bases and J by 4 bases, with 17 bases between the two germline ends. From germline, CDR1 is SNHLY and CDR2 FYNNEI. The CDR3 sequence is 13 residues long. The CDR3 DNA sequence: TGTGCCGGGGAGGTCGGGGGACTCTATGGCTACACCTTC. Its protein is CAGEVGGLYGYTF.

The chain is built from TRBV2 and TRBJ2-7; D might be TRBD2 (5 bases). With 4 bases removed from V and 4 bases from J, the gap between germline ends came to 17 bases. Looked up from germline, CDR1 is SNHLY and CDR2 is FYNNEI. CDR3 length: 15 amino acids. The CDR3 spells CASSGVAMISYEQYF. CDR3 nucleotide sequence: TGTGCCAGCAGTGGGGTAGCGATGATTTCTTACGAGCAGTACTTC.

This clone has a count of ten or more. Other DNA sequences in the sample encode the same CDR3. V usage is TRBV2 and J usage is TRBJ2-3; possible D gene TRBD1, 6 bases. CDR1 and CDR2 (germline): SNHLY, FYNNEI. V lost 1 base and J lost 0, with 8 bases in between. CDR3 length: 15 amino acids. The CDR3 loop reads CASSEGTASTDTQYF. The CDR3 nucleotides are TGTGCCAGCAGTGAAGGGACAGCGAGCACAGATACGCAGTATTTT.

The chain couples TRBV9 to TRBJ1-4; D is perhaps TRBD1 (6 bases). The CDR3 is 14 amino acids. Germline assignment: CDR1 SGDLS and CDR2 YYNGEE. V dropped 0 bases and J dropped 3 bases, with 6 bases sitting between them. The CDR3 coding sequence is TGTGCCAGCAGCGTAGGGGGGCCTAATGAAAAACTGTTTTTT. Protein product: CASSVGGPNEKLFF.

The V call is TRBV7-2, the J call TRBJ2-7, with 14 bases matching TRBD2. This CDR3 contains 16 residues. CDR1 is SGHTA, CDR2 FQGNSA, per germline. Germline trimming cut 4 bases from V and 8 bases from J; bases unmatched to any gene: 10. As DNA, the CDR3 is TGTGCCAGCAGCTCCCGACTAGCGGGAGGGGGGCGTCAGCAGTACTTC. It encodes CASSSRLAGGGRQQYF.

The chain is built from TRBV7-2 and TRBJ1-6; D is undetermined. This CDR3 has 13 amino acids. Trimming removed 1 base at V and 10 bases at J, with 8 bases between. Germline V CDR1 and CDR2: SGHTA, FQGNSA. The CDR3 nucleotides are TGTGCCAGCAGCTTAGACTTACGCTCACCCCTCCACTTT. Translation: CASSLDLRSPLHF.

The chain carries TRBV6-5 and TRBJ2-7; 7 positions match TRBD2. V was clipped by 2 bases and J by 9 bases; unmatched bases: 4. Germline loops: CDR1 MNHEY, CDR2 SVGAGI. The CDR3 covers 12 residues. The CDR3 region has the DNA TGTGCCAGCAGTTACGGGCGGGAGCGGCAGTACTTC. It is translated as CASSYGRERQYF.

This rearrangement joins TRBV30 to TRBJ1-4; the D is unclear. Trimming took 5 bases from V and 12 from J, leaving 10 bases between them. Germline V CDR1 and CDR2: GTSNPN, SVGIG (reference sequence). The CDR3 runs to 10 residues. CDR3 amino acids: CAWGEAELFF. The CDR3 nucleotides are TGTGCCTGGGGGGAGGCGGAACTGTTTTTT.

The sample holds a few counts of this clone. DNA of the CDR3: TGTGCCAGCAGTGAAGTAGCGGGGGGCCTTGAGCAGTTCTTC. Translated, it gives CASSEVAGGLEQFF. The V and J genes are TRBV2 and TRBJ2-1, with TRBD2 matching 10 bases. The CDR3 runs 14 residues. J gave up 9 bases and V 1 base, and 3 bases lay outside the gene matches. Germline V gene lookup returns CDR1 SNHLY and CDR2 FYNNEI.

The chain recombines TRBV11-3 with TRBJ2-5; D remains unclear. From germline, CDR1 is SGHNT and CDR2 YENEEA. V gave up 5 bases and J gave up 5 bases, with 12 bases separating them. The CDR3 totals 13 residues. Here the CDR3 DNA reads TGTGCCAGCAGCAGTAGAGCCTTTGAGACCCAGTACTTC. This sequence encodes CASSSRAFETQYF.

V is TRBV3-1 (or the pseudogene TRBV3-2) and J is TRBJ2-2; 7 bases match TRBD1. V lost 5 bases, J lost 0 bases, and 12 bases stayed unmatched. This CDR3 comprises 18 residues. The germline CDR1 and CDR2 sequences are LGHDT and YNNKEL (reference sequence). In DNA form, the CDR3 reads TGTGCCAGCAGCTTCGGTGTGAGGGGGCCTTCGAACACCGGGGAGCTGTTTTTT. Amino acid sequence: CASSFGVRGPSNTGELFF.

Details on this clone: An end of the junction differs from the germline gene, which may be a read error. CDR3 amino acids: CASSPVATANYGYAF. The DNA of the CDR3 is TGTGCCAGCAGCCCGGTGGCAACAGCTAACTATGGCTACGCCTTC. J is TRBJ1-2 and V is TRBV4-2; D not certain. The germline CDR1 and CDR2 sequences are LGHNA and YNFKEQ. The CDR3 has 15 residues.

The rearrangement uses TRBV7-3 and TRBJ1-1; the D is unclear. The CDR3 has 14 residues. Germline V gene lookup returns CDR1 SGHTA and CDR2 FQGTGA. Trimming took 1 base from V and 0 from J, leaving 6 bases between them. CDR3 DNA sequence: TGTGCCAGCAGCTTAATTGGCATGAACACTGAAGCTTTCTTT. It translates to CASSLIGMNTEAFF.

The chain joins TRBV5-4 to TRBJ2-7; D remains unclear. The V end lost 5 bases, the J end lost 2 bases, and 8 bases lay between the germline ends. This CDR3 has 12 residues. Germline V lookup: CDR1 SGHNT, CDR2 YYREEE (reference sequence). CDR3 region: CASSPNPYEQYF. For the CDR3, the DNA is TGTGCCAGCAGTCCGAACCCCTACGAGCAGTACTTC.

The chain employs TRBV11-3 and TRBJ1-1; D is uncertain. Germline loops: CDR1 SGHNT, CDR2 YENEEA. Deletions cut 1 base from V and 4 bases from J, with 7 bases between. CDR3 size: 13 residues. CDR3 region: CASSLGKSTEAFF. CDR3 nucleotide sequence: TGTGCCAGCAGCTTAGGCAAATCCACTGAAGCTTTCTTT.

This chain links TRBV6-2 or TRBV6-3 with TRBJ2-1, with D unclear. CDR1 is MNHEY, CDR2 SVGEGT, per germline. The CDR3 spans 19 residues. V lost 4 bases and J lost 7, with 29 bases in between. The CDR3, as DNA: TGTGCCAGCAGTTTCCGAACTTCCAGCCCGCTCACCTTTAGGAATGAGCAGTTCTTC. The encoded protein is CASSFRTSSPLTFRNEQFF.

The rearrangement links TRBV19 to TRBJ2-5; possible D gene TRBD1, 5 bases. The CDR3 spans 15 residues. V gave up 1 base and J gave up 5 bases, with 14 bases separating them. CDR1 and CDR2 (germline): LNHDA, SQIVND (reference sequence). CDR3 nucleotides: TGTGCCAGTAGTATAGCGTGGCAGGGTGGCGAGACCCAGTACTTC. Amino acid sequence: CASSIAWQGGETQYF.

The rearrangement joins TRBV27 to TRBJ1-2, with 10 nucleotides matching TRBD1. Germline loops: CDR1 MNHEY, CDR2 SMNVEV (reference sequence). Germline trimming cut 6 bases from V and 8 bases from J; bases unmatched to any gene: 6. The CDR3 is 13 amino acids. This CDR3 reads CASSPGTGVGYTF. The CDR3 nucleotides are TGTGCCAGCAGCCCTGGGACAGGGGTCGGCTACACCTTC.